The clone carrying this T cell receptor beta chain has at least ten counts. The antigen is not known. The CDR3 consists of 15 residues. Germline CDR1 is SGHTA and CDR2 is FQGNSA. Trimming cost V 5 bases and J 4 bases; bases outside gene matches: 10. TCRdb re-derived calls from the RT-PCR reads in MiXCR, one entry per CDR3 protein. This repertoire shows 450,000 to 700,000 distinct CDR3 sequences, 14% found once; its top ten account for more than 9.5%. The sample originates from a study of response to subunit inactivated influenza vaccine. Overall study results and limits: The authors put forward the suggestion that each seasonal influenza vaccination may bring in only a limited number of new T cells.

This specimen was PBMCs from blood, taken approximately 13 days after vaccination. This sequence joins TRBV7-2 and TRBJ2-7; 8 bases agree with TRBD1. The source of this sequence is a man in his fifties or sixties who received an inactivated influenza vaccine. The CDR3 DNA is TGTGCCAGCAGCCGACCAGGACAGGGAGTTTACGAGCAGTACTTC. Protein product: CASSRPGQGVYEQYF.